Each of the 4 T cell receptor beta chains below was sequenced from the same sample in a study of blood T cell repertoires in COVID-19. TCRdb's copy holds only in-frame clones and misses some; the assay was immunoSEQ multiplex PCR. The sample shows roughly 360,000 clones, around 84% of them seen only once. Sequenced: peripheral blood. Receptor source: a human donor with acute or convalescent COVID-19. The donor label of this sample is uncertain.

This chain connects TRBV10-1 to TRBJ1-4, with 9 nucleotides matching TRBD1. Germline lookup yields CDR1 WNHNN and CDR2 SYGVQD (reference sequence). CDR3 length: 15 residues. The V segment lost 5 bases and the J segment 8 bases; nucleotides outside the gene matches: 9. CDR3 nucleotide sequence: TGCGCCAGCAGTCCGGGACAGGGATTGAAAGAAAAACTGTTTTTT. It specifies CASSPGQGLKEKLFF.

The J gene is TRBJ1-2, the V gene TRBV6-1, with TRBD1 as a possible D gene (5 bases). V dropped 1 base and J dropped 4 bases, with 10 bases sitting between them. The CDR3 consists of 14 residues. Germline values: CDR1 MNHNS, CDR2 SASEGT. CDR3 sequence reads: CASSEVRGGYGYTF. As DNA, the CDR3 is TGTGCCAGCAGTGAAGTACGCGGGGGCTATGGCTACACCTTC.

The chain couples TRBV30 to TRBJ1-1, with D possibly being TRBD1 (5 bases). Germline V CDR1 and CDR2: GTSNPN, SVGIG (reference sequence). The CDR3 totals 12 residues. The V gene lost 4 bases and the J gene lost 4 bases, with 10 bases spanning the gap. The CDR3 loop reads CAWTGLPTEAFF. DNA of the CDR3: TGTGCCTGGACGGGACTCCCCACTGAAGCTTTCTTT.

A single count supports this clone. V is TRBV7-2 and J is TRBJ1-5; 7 bases agree with TRBD1. The V gene end was trimmed by 4 bases and the J gene end by 6 bases; junction bases not matched to a gene: 6. The CDR3 has 14 residues. CDR1 is SGHTA and CDR2 is FQGNSA in the germline V gene. Here the CDR3 DNA reads TGTGCCAGCAGCTCCAAAGGGGGCAGTCAGCCCCAGCATTTT. It codes for CASSSKGGSQPQHF.